This record covers a single T cell receptor (beta chain). Its antigen is unknown. This entry is derived from a study of cytomegalovirus exposure and HLA in healthy donors. Study observations and caveats: In vitro assays verified that three CMV-associated chains recognized CMV antigens specifically. The authors excluded some V segments, including TRBV6-2 and TRBV6-3, as indistinguishable.

CDR3 size: 13 residues. Germline CDR1 and CDR2: MDHEN and SYDVKM. V lost 5 bases and J 2 bases, leaving 4 bases between the germline ends. The PCR was carried out with 60 Vbeta primers and 13 Jbeta primers. Some clones are missing from TCRdb's copy, which holds only in-frame ones; the method was immunoSEQ multiplex PCR. The sample consists of 250,000 to 350,000 clones, more than 80% of them appearing once. At the time of sampling, donors were nominally healthy, though unrecorded immune exposures were likely. The TCR comes from a man aged 35-49 years in good health and CMV-seropositive. Sequencing was done on a sample of PBMCs. The V and J genes are TRBV28 and TRBJ2-6; D gene unclear. The CDR3 loop is CASSPTGANVLTF. The CDR3, as DNA: TGTGCCAGCAGTCCTACTGGGGCCAACGTCCTGACTTTC.